This T cell receptor (beta chain) was recovered during a study of CD8+ T cells in alopecia areata. About the research overall: Transfer of skin from roughly 6-12-month-old C3H/HeJ graft donors with spontaneous alopecia was made to roughly 7-10-week-old female C3H/HeJ mice.

Extraction and reverse transcription of RNA yielded cDNA as the sequencing template. Measured with immunoSEQ multiplex PCR; TCRdb has only the in-frame clones, and not every one. This sample carries about 270,000 clones, none of them present only once. General study results and limits: For lesional scalp, especially alopecia totalis/universalis, clonality was higher than in normal scalp. Patients displayed less clarity in TCR sharing than mice, a finding possibly related to HLA. Sequences from scalp samples also cover resident alphabeta T cells of normal skin.

Scientists pooled cutaneous lymph node cells and sorted them on CD4, CD8alpha, NKG2D, NKG2ACE and other markers. About this clone itself: Its antigen is undetermined. Gene names refer to mouse genes.

The source material was CD4+ T cells sorted from a lymph node. This receptor was taken from a C3H/HeJ mouse with alopecia areata. The mouse strain carries the MHC haplotype H2-k.

CDR3 DNA (partial): TGTGCTAGCAGTAGGCTGGGGTACCAAGAC. Its protein is CASSRLGYQD. The full CDR3 sequence reads CASSRLGYQDTQYF. The chain uses TRBV17 and TRBJ2-5; tentatively, D is TRBD2 (6 bases). The read gets to within 4 residues of the CDR3 end, and the germline J gene fills in the rest. The CDR3 runs 14 residues. V was shortened by 3 bases and J by 1 base, with 8 bases between the two germline ends. CDR1 and CDR2 (germline): MNHDT, YYDKIL.